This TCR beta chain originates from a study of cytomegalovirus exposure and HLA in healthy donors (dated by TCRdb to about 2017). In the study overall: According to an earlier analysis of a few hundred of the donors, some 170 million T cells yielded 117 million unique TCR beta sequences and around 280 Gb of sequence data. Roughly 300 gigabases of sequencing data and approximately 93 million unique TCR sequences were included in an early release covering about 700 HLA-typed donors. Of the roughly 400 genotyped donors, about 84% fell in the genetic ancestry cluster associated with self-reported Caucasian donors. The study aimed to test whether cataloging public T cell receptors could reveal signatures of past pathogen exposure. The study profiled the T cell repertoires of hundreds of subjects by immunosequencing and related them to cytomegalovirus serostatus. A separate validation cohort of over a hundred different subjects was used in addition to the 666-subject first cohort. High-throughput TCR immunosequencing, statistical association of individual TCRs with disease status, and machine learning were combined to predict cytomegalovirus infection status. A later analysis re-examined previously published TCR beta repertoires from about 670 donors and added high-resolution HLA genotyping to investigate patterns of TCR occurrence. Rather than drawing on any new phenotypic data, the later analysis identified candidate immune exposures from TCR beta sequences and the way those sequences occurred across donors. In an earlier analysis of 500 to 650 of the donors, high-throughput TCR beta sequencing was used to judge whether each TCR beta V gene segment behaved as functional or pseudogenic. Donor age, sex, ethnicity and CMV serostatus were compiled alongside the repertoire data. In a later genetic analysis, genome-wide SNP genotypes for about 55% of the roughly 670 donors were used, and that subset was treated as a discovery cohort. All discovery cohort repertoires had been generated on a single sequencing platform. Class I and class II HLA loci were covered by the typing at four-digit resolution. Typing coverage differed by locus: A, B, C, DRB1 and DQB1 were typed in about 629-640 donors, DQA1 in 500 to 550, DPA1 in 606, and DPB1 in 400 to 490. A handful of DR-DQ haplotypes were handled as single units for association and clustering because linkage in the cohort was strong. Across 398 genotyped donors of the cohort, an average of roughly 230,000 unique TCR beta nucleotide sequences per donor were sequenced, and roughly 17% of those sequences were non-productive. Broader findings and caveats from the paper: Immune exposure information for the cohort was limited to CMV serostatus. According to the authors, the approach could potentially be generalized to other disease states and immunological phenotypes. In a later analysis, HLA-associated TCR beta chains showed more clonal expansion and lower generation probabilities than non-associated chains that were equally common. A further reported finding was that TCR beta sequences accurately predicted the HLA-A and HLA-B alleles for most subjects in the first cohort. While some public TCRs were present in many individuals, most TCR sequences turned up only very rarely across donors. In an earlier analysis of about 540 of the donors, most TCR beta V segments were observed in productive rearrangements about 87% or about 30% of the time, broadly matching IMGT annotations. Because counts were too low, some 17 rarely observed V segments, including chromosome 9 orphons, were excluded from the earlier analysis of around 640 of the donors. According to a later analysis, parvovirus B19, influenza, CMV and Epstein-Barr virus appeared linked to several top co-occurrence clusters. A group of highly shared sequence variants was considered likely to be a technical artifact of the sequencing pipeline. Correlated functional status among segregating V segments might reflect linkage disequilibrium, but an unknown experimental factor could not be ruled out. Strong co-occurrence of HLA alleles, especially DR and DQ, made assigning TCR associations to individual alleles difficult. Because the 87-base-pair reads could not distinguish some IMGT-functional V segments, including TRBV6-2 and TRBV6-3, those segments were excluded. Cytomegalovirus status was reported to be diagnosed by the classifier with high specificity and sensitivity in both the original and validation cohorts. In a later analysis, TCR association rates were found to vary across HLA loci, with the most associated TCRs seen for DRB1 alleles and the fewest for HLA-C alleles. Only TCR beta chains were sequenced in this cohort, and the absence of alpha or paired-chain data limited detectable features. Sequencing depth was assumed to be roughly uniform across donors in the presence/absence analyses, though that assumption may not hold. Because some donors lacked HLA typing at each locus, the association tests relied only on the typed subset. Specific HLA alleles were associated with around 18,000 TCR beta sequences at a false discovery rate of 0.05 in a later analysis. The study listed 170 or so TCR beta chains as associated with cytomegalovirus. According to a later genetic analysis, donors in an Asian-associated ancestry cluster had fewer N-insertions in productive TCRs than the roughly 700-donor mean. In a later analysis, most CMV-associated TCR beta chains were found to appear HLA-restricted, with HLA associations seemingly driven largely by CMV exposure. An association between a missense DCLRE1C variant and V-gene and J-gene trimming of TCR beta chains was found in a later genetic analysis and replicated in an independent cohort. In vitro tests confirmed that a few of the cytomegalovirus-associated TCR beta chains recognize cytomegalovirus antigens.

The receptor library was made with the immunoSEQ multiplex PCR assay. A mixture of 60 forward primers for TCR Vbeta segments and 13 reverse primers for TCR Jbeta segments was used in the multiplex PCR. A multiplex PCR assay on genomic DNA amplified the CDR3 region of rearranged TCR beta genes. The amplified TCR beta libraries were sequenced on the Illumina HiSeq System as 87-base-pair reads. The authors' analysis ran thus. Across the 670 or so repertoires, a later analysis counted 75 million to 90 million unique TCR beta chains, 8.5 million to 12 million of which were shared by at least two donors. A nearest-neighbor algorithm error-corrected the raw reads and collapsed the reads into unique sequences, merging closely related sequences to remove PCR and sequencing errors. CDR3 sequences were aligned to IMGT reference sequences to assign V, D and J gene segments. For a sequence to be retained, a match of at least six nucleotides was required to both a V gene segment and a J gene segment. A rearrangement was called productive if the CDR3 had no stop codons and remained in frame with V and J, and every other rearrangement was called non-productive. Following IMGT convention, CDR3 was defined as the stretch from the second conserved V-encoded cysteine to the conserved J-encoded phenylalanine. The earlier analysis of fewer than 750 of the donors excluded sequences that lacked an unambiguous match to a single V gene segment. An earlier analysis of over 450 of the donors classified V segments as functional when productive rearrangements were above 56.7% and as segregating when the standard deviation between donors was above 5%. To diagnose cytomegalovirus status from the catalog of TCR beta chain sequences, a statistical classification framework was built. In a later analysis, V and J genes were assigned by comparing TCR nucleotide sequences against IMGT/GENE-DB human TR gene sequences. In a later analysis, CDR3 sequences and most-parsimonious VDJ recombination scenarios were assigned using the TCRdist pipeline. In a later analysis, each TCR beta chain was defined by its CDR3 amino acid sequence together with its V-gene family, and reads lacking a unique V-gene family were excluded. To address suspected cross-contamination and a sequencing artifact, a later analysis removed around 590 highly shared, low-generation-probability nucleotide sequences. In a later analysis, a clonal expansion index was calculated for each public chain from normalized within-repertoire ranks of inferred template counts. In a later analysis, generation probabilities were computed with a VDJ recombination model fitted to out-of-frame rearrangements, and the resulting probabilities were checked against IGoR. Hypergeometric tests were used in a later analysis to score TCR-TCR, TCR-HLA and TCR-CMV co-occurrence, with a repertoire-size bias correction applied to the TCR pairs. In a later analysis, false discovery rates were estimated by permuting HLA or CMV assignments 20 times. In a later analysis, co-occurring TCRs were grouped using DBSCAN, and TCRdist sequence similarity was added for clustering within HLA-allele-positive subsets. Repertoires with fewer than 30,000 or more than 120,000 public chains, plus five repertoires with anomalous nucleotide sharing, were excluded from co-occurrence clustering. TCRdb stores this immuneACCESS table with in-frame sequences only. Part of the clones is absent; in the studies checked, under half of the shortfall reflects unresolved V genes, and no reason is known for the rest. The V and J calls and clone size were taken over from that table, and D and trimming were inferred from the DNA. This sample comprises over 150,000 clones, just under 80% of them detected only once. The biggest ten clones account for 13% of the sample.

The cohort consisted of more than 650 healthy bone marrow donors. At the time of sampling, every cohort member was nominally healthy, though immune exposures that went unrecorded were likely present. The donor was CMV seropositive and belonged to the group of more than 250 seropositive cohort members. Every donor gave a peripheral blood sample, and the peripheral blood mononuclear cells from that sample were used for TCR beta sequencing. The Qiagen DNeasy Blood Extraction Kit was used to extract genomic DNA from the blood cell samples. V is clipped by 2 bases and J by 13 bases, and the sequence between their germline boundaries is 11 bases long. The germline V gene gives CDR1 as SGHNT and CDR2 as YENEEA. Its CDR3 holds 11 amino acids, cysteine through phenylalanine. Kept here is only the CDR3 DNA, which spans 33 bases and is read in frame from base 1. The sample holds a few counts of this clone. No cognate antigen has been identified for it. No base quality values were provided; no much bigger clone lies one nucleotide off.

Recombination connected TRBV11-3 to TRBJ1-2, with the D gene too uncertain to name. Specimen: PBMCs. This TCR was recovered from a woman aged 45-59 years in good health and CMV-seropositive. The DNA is TGTGCCAGCAGCTTATTAGGGAGGTCCACCTTC. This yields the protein CASSLLGRSTF.